This T cell receptor beta chain was documented in a study of shared clonotypes between healthy human individuals. The authors distributed each subset's genomic DNA evenly over several immunoSEQ plates. Only in-frame clones appear in the TCRdb table, and some are missing; sequencing was by immunoSEQ multiplex PCR. The sample records roughly 450,000 clones, about four fifths being singletons. Germline values: CDR1 MNHEY, CDR2 SVGAGI. The CDR3 has 16 residues. The V and J ends lost 0 bases and 4 bases respectively, with 15 bases between them. Study-wide results and caveats: In this cohort, only blood was sampled, and tissue repertoires likely differ.

For this clone: Antigen unknown.

Those who donated were healthy HIV-negative adults, with no recent acute infections or vaccinations reported. Every contributor of samples was a Caucasian grown-up residing in Nashville, Tennessee. The chain uses TRBV6-5 and TRBJ2-5, with D perhaps assigned TRBD1 or TRBD2 (5 bases each). The sequenced sample consisted of PBMCs. This TCR was recovered from a woman aged 40 to 49 in good health. Some clones in this sample may be carry-over from other donors' samples. The CDR3 here is CASSYSIPGSGETQYF. In DNA, the CDR3 is TGTGCCAGCAGTTACTCCATTCCAGGGAGTGGAGAGACCCAGTACTTC.